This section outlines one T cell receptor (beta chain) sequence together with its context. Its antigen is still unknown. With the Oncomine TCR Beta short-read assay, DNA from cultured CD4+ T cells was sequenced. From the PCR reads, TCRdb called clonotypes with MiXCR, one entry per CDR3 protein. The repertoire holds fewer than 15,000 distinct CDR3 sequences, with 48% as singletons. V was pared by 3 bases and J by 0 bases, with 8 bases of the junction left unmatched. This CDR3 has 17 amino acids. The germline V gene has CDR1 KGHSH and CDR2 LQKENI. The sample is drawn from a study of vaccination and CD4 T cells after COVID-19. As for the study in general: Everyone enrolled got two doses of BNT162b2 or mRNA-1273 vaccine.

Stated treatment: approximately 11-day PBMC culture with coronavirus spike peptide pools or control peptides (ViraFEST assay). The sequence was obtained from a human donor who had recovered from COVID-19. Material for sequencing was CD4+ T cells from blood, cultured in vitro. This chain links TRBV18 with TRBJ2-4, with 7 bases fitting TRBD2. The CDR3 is CASSPTSSGLAKNIQYF. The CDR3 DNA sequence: TGTGCCAGCTCACCGACTTCTAGCGGTCTAGCCAAAAACATTCAGTACTTC.